One and the same sample provided the 22 T cell receptor beta chains below, sequenced in a study of T-cell reconstitution after alpha-beta-depleted transplantation in children. Preparing the TCRbeta library involved the use of unique molecular identifiers. TCRdb used MiXCR to reprocess the PCR reads, holding one entry per CDR3 protein. The repertoire has hundreds of thousands of distinct CDR3 sequences, roughly 7.7% of them found once; the top ten carry about 6.4%. The sequences come from PBMCs, mostly from graft donor cells, collected 180 days after TCRalphabeta/CD19-depleted stem cell transplant. The receptor source for this set is a male patient between 10 and 17 years old who had a stem cell transplant for acute lymphoblastic leukemia, so the T cells may come from the graft donor.

As concerns this clonotype: A read error may be the cause here, since a much bigger clone is one base away. The genes are TRBV7-3 and TRBJ2-3; the D is unclear. The CDR3 contains 15 residues. Germline CDR1 reads SGHTA; CDR2 reads FQGTGA. DNA for the CDR3: TGTGTCAGCAGCTTAAGACCCGCAGCACAAGATACGCAGTATTTT. It codes for CVSSLRPAAQDTQYF.

This clonotype was seen at least ten times. The gene calls are TRBV6-6 and TRBJ2-7; TRBD2 aligns across 7 bases. Germline V lookup: CDR1 MNHNY, CDR2 SVGAGI (reference sequence). The CDR3 is made up of 11 amino acids. Trimming at V came to 10 bases and at J to 4 bases, leaving 4 bases not matched to a gene. CDR3 protein: CATTSDYEQYF. The DNA of the CDR3 is TGTGCCACCACTAGCGATTACGAGCAGTACTTC.

This clonotype was observed many times. The chain couples TRBV6-2 or TRBV6-3 to TRBJ2-2; D gene unclear. CDR3 size: 13 residues. The V end was cut by 6 bases, the J end by 2 bases, with 7 bases between. Looked up from germline, CDR1 is MNHEY and CDR2 is SVGEGT. The CDR3 sequence: CASSGSNTGELFF. CDR3 in DNA: TGTGCCAGCAGCGGGTCTAACACCGGGGAGCTGTTTTTT.

This clonotype was recorded many times. The rearrangement joins TRBV7-3 to TRBJ2-1; 7 bases are shared with TRBD2. Trimming cost V 0 bases and J 12 bases; bases outside gene matches: 5. In germline, CDR1 is SGHTA, CDR2 FQGTGA. This CDR3 has 13 residues. This chain's CDR3 is CASSLTQRDRQFF. For the CDR3, the DNA is TGTGCCAGCAGCTTAACCCAGCGGGATCGGCAGTTCTTC.

This clonotype was seen ten or more times. The rearrangement joins TRBV29-1 to TRBJ2-7, with no clear D. The germline CDR1 and CDR2 sequences are SQVTM and ANQGSEA. The length of the CDR3 is 12 residues. Trimming took off 4 bases at V and 2 bases at J, with 9 bases between the two ends. In DNA form, the CDR3 reads TGCAGCGTTGTTAGCAATCCCTACGAGCAGTACTTC. Protein sequence: CSVVSNPYEQYF.

This clonotype was seen ten or more times. The V and J genes are TRBV9 and TRBJ2-2, with no clear D. Trimming stripped 7 bases from V and 4 bases from J, with 11 bases between. Germline lookup yields CDR1 SGDLS and CDR2 YYNGEE. This CDR3 is 13 amino acids long. The CDR3 sequence is CASRYSSTGELFF. The CDR3 DNA is TGTGCCAGCCGCTACTCGAGCACCGGGGAGCTGTTTTTT.

In its sample, this clonotype was seen many times. V gene TRBV18 combines with J gene TRBJ1-1; weak D call: TRBD1 (6 bases). CDR1 KGHSH and CDR2 LQKENI come from the germline V gene. Trimming pared 3 bases from V and 0 bases from J, leaving 14 bases between. This CDR3 region has 16 residues. The DNA of the CDR3 is TGTGCCAGCTCACCCAGGGAAGGGGGGATGAACACTGAAGCTTTCTTT. Encoded protein: CASSPREGGMNTEAFF.

This clonotype was recorded at least ten times. The chain employs TRBV29-1 and TRBJ2-2; D is unclear. V lost 4 bases, J lost 3 bases, and 9 bases lay in between. CDR3 size: 13 residues. Germline V gene lookup returns CDR1 SQVTM and CDR2 ANQGSEA. CDR3 nucleotides: TGCAGCGTTGTGGAGACTTACACCGGGGAGCTGTTTTTT. This codes for CSVVETYTGELFF.

This clonotype was recorded many times. The chain links TRBV4-1 to TRBJ1-2; a possible D gene is TRBD1 (5 bases). V shed 0 bases and J shed 0 bases, with 14 bases lying between them. From germline, CDR1 is MGHRA and CDR2 YSYEKL. The CDR3 has 17 amino acids. CDR3 in DNA: TGCGCCAGCAGCCAAGAGGCTGCGGCGGGGGCTAACTATGGCTACACCTTC. Protein sequence: CASSQEAAAGANYGYTF.

In its sample, this clonotype was seen many times. J is TRBJ2-5 and V is TRBV19; D might be TRBD1 (6 bases). Germline V gene data show CDR1 as LNHDA and CDR2 as SQIVND (reference sequence). The CDR3 covers 13 residues. Deletions cut 5 bases from V and 2 bases from J, with 9 bases between. The CDR3 here is CASSGTHQETQYF. CDR3 DNA: TGTGCCAGTAGTGGGACACATCAAGAGACCCAGTACTTC.

This clonotype was counted between two and nine times. The rearrangement links TRBV6-1 to TRBJ2-1, with 9 bases matching TRBD2. Germline V gives CDR1 MNHNS, CDR2 SASEGT. The ends lost 6 bases at V and 10 bases at J; junction bases unmatched: 13. The CDR3 contains 15 residues. The CDR3 DNA reads TGTGCCAGCAGACATACCCCGGCGGGAGGGGGAGAGCAGTTCTTC. The encoded protein is CASRHTPAGGGEQFF.

Turning to this clonotype: A single base separates this from a much larger clone, so it may be a read error. The rearrangement joins TRBV24-1 to TRBJ2-7; 9 bases map to TRBD2. The CDR3 totals 16 residues. Germline values: CDR1 KGHDR, CDR2 SFDVKD. CDR3 nucleotides: TGTGCCTCCAGTGATTCGCGGGGGGGTTTCCCCTACGAGCAGTACTTC. The encoded protein is CASSDSRGGFPYEQYF.

This clonotype was recorded at least ten times. The chain uses TRBV5-1 and TRBJ1-1; D not resolved. Germline CDR1 reads SGHRS; CDR2 reads YFSETQ. Between the trimmed V and J ends, which lost 4 bases and 6 bases, there was a span of 13 bases. The length of the CDR3 is 13 residues. The CDR3: CASSPRESAEAFF. The CDR3 region has the DNA TGCGCCAGCAGCCCTCGGGAAAGCGCTGAAGCTTTCTTT.

This clonotype appeared many times. A junction end diverges from the germline sequence, so it may reflect a read error. J is TRBJ2-3 and V is TRBV5-1; 9 bases fit TRBD2. CDR1 and CDR2 from the germline V gene are SGHRS and YFSETQ. This CDR3 has 19 amino acids. DNA of the CDR3: TGCGCCAGCAGCTTTCCAGCGGGAGGCCCATCTGCTAGCACAGATACGGAGTATTTT. Protein: CASSFPAGGPSASTDTEYF.

This clonotype has ten or more counts. The V gene is TRBV12-3 or TRBV12-4, the J gene TRBJ2-6; D is uncertain. Trimming shortened V by 7 bases and J by 1 base, and 11 bases separated the two germline ends. The CDR3 length is 15 residues. CDR3 coding DNA: TGTGCCAGCACCCAGAGCAGGTCTGGGGCCAACGTCCTGACTTTC. This translates into CASTQSRSGANVLTF.

This clonotype was counted at least ten times. This chain connects TRBV7-6 to TRBJ2-1; D might be TRBD1 or TRBD2, each matching 6 bases. Germline lookup yields CDR1 SGHVS and CDR2 FNYEAQ. The V end lost 0 bases, the J end lost 0 bases, and 12 bases lay between the germline ends. The CDR3 length is 17 residues. CDR3 sequence: CASSLALGGRSYNEQFF. The CDR3 coding sequence is TGTGCCAGCAGCTTAGCTCTCGGGGGCCGCTCCTACAATGAGCAGTTCTTC.

The V call is TRBV4-2, the J call TRBJ1-5, with a tentative D call TRBD1 (5 bases). Germline V lookup: CDR1 LGHNA, CDR2 YNFKEQ. The CDR3 totals 12 residues. V was clipped by 4 bases and J by 11 bases, with 12 bases between them. In DNA form, the CDR3 reads TGTGCCAGCAGCCCCTGGGGGGAGGCCCAGCATTTT. Its protein product is CASSPWGEAQHF.

This clonotype was found many times. This chain links TRBV7-9 with TRBJ2-1, with D maybe TRBD1 (6 bases). This CDR3 comprises 13 residues. Trimming removed 5 bases at V and 7 bases at J, with 12 bases between. CDR1 is SEHNR and CDR2 is FQNEAQ in the germline V gene (reference sequence). The chain's CDR3 is CASSPYQGNEQFF. CDR3 nucleotides: TGTGCCAGCAGCCCATATCAGGGGAATGAGCAGTTCTTC. Full variable domain (outside the CDR3, taken from reference TRBV7-9 and TRBJ2-1): DTGVSQNPRHKITKRGQNVTFRCDPISEHNRLYWYRQTLGQGPEFLTYFQNEAQLEKSRLLSDRFSAERPKGSFSTLEIQRTEQGDSAMYLCASSPYQGNEQFFGPGTRLTVL.

This clonotype occurred a few times. This rearrangement joins TRBV12-3 or TRBV12-4 to TRBJ1-5, with 9 positions matching TRBD1. CDR3 length equals 15 residues. The V gene end was trimmed by 5 bases and the J gene end by 8 bases; junction bases not matched to a gene: 10. In nucleotides, the CDR3 is TGTGCCAGCAGTCCAAGGGACAGGGCATCAGAGCCCCAGCATTTT. Its protein is CASSPRDRASEPQHF.

About this clonotype itself: A much larger clonotype is one base distant, so this may be a read error. The chain combines TRBV6-2 or TRBV6-3 with TRBJ2-1; D remains ambiguous. This CDR3 is built from 13 residues. V was pared by 2 bases and J by 6 bases, with 8 bases between. Germline CDR1 reads MNHEY; CDR2 reads SVGEGT. The CDR3 coding sequence is TGTGCCAGCAGTTACGGGCCCCCCAATGAGCAGTTCTTC. Translating it yields CASSYGPPNEQFF.

At least ten counts were recorded for this clonotype. The V gene is TRBV4-1, the J gene TRBJ2-1; D gene unclear. The CDR3 spans 15 residues. Trimming cost V 4 bases and J 0 bases, with 10 bases left between them. CDR1 is MGHRA and CDR2 is YSYEKL in the germline V gene. CDR3 protein: CASSLQTGSYNEQFF. The CDR3 DNA reads TGCGCCAGCAGCCTCCAAACGGGCTCCTACAATGAGCAGTTCTTC.

This clonotype showed up many times. The chain has TRBV14 and TRBJ2-5; D is unclear. The CDR3 is 16 amino acids. With 1 base removed from V and 5 bases from J, the gap between germline ends came to 17 bases. CDR1 SGHDN and CDR2 FVKESK come from the germline V gene. CDR3 DNA sequence: TGTGCCAGCAGCCAAGGATATCGGAACTATTTGGAGACCCAGTACTTC. Translation: CASSQGYRNYLETQYF. The entire variable domain, with the rest obtained from reference TRBV14 and TRBJ2-5, is as follows: EAGVTQFPSHSVIEKGQTVTLRCDPISGHDNLYWYRRVMGKEIKFLLHFVKESKQDESGMPNNRFLAERTGGTYSTLKVQPAELEDSGVYFCASSQGYRNYLETQYFGPGTRLLVL.